A single sample is the source of the 25 T cell receptor beta chains below, sequenced in a study of T cell responses to AZD1222 COVID-19 vaccine. Here immunoSEQ multiplex PCR was the method, and the copy in TCRdb shows in-frame clones only, minus some. The sample holds about 120,000 clones, just under 95% seen once. This sample comprised peripheral blood, obtained 28 days after the second AZD1222 dose. These receptors were obtained from an adult who received the AZD1222 COVID-19 vaccine.

The chain couples TRBV5-1 to TRBJ2-1, with 11 bases lining up with TRBD1. The CDR3 length is 15 residues. V was pared by 5 bases and J by 6 bases, with 7 bases of the junction left unmatched. Germline lookup yields CDR1 SGHRS and CDR2 YFSETQ. The CDR3 bases are TGCGCCAGCAGTTACGGGACAGGGGGTTTCAATGAGCAGTTCTTC. It translates to CASSYGTGGFNEQFF.

The CDR3 region is CASSAGFSYEQYF. The CDR3 DNA reads TGTGCCAGCAGTGCAGGTTTCTCCTACGAGCAGTACTTC. This sequence joins TRBV6-6 and TRBJ2-7; D gene unclear. From germline, CDR1 is MNHNY and CDR2 SVGAGI (reference sequence). This CDR3 is built from 13 residues. V gave up 5 bases and J gave up 0 bases, with 8 bases separating them.

This clone was detected once. The chain recombines TRBV7-9 with TRBJ1-4; 8 bases agree with TRBD1. The CDR3 contains 14 residues. Germline CDR1 is SEHNR and CDR2 is FQNEAQ (reference sequence). J was trimmed by 5 bases and V by 5 bases; bases with no gene match: 4. The CDR3 DNA reads as TGTGCCAGCAGCCTGGGACAGGTGAATGAAAAACTGTTTTTT. It specifies CASSLGQVNEKLFF.

CDR3: CASSRGQGADTQYF. DNA for the CDR3: TGTGCCAGCTCACGGGGACAGGGGGCAGATACGCAGTATTTT. This chain uses TRBV18 with TRBJ2-3; 11 bases line up with TRBD1. V gave up 4 bases and J gave up 4 bases; unmatched junction bases: 1. Germline CDR1 KGHSH, CDR2 LQKENI. This CDR3 has 14 residues.

In its sample, this clone was seen a few times. The rearrangement joins TRBV7-9 to TRBJ2-7; D may be TRBD2 (5 bases). V lost 4 bases, J lost 6 bases, and 25 bases lay in between. CDR1 is SEHNR and CDR2 is FQNEAQ in the germline V gene (reference sequence). The CDR3 has 17 amino acids. The chain's CDR3 is CASSSPEAQSWGSEQYF. In DNA, the CDR3 is TGTGCCAGCAGCTCGCCGGAGGCCCAGAGTTGGGGTTCCGAGCAGTACTTC.

V and J are TRBV5-6 and TRBJ2-7; TRBD1 is a possible D gene (6 bases). CDR1 is SGHDT and CDR2 is YYEEEE in the germline V gene. This CDR3 spans 14 amino acids. V gave up 3 bases and J gave up 3 bases, with 13 bases separating them. The CDR3 sequence: CASSSGTKGYEQYF. The CDR3 DNA follows: TGTGCCAGCAGCTCCGGGACAAAGGGCTACGAGCAGTACTTC.

The chain uses TRBV7-8 and TRBJ2-2, with D unresolved. The CDR3 has 15 residues. V was trimmed by 6 bases and J by 4 bases, leaving 15 bases between them. Per the germline V gene, CDR1 is SGHVS and CDR2 is FQNEAQ. CDR3 region: CASSKGPQLTGELFF. For the CDR3, the DNA is TGTGCCAGCAGTAAAGGACCGCAGCTCACCGGGGAGCTGTTTTTT.

The J gene is TRBJ2-1, the V gene TRBV18; 10 bases match TRBD2. V shed 4 bases and J 6 bases; nucleotides not matched to a gene: 6. This CDR3 spans 15 amino acids. In germline, CDR1 is KGHSH, CDR2 LQKENI. CDR3 nucleotides: TGTGCCAGCTCACGGAGCGGGGGGGCCACCAATGAGCAGTTCTTC. Translation gives CASSRSGGATNEQFF.

V gene TRBV6-5 combines with J gene TRBJ1-1, with D tentatively TRBD1 (6 bases). The CDR3 has 14 residues. Germline CDR1 and CDR2: MNHEY and SVGAGI. V was clipped by 10 bases and J by 0 bases, with 15 bases between them. Here the CDR3 reads CATGTRTLNTEAFF. The CDR3 DNA is TGTGCCACGGGGACACGGACTTTGAACACTGAAGCTTTCTTT.

V is TRBV5-1 and J is TRBJ1-1, with 7 bases aligning to TRBD1. The CDR3 contains 14 residues. J gave up 3 bases and V 4 bases, and 6 bases lay outside the gene matches. CDR1 and CDR2 (germline): SGHRS, YFSETQ. CDR3 coding DNA: TGCGCCAGCAGCGTGTCGACAGGGTACACTGAAGCTTTCTTT. Translated: CASSVSTGYTEAFF.

The chain joins TRBV5-8 to TRBJ1-2; 8 positions match TRBD1. The CDR3 consists of 16 residues. The junction had 11 bases not matched to a gene; V was cut back by 4 bases and J by 3 bases. CDR1 is SGHTS, CDR2 YDEGEE, per germline. Here the CDR3 DNA reads TGTGCCAGCAGCGCGTCCCGCGGACAGGGAGACTATGGCTACACCTTC. It translates to CASSASRGQGDYGYTF.

The chain combines TRBV27 with TRBJ2-7; D gene uncertain. The germline V gene encodes CDR1 MNHEY and CDR2 SMNVEV (reference sequence). The CDR3 loop spans 12 amino acids. The V end lost 3 bases, the J end lost 0 bases, and 3 bases lay between the germline ends. CDR3 amino acids: CASSFDSYEQYF. The DNA for the CDR3 is TGTGCCAGCAGTTTTGACTCCTACGAGCAGTACTTC.

V and J are TRBV29-1 and TRBJ1-2; 7 positions match TRBD1. V dropped 7 bases and J dropped 8; count of bases not matched to a gene: 13. Germline CDR1 reads SQVTM; CDR2 reads ANQGSEA. The CDR3 extends over 13 amino acids. CDR3 sequence (DNA): TGCAGCGCCCTAATTGACAGGGACTGGGGCTACACCTTC. Its protein product is CSALIDRDWGYTF.

The CDR3, as DNA: TGTGCCAGCAGCCTTGGGACAGGGGCTTATAATTCACCCCTCCACTTT. Amino acid sequence: CASSLGTGAYNSPLHF. The chain combines TRBV5-4 with TRBJ1-6; 10 bases are shared with TRBD1. The germline V gene has CDR1 SGHNT and CDR2 YYREEE (reference sequence). The CDR3 runs to 16 residues. The V segment lost 4 bases and the J segment 4 bases; nucleotides outside the gene matches: 5. The full variable domain, with the rest looked up from reference TRBV5-4 and TRBJ1-6, is ETGVTQSPTHLIKTRGQQVTLRCSSQSGHNTVSWYQQALGQGPQFIFQYYREEENGRGNFPPRFSGLQFPNYSSELNVNALELDDSALYLCASSLGTGAYNSPLHFGNGTRLTVT.

The rearrangement links TRBV11-3 to TRBJ1-6; D is unclear. Trimming cost V 1 base and J 7 bases, with 5 bases left between them. The CDR3 totals 13 residues. CDR1 and CDR2 from the germline V gene are SGHNT and YENEEA. Written as DNA, the CDR3 is TGTGCCAGCAGCTTAGGCTCCAATTCACCCCTCCACTTT. Its translation: CASSLGSNSPLHF.

The chain couples TRBV4-2 to TRBJ1-5; D is undetermined. The V end was cut by 0 bases, the J end by 3 bases, with 9 bases between. CDR1 is LGHNA, CDR2 YNFKEQ, per germline. The CDR3 has 15 amino acids. Here the CDR3 DNA reads TGTGCCAGCAGCCAAGAGGCAGACTACAATCAGCCCCAGCATTTT. Translating gives CASSQEADYNQPQHF.

This sequence joins TRBV5-1 and TRBJ2-1; the match to TRBD2 covers 8 bases. Unmatched junction bases numbered 4, after V lost 2 bases and J lost 0 bases. The CDR3 sequence is 16 residues long. Germline assignment: CDR1 SGHRS and CDR2 YFSETQ. The CDR3 region has the DNA TGCGCCAGCAGCTTCTCGGGAGGGAGCTCCTACAATGAGCAGTTCTTC. Its protein is CASSFSGGSSYNEQFF.

The chain joins TRBV7-2 to TRBJ1-3; 10 bases line up with TRBD1. Per germline, CDR1 SGHTA and CDR2 FQGNSA. Losses at the gene ends were 1 base for V and 4 bases for J; bases not matched to a gene: 4. There are 16 residues in the CDR3. The CDR3 is CASSLEGTGVGNTIYF. As DNA, the CDR3 is TGTGCCAGCAGCTTAGAAGGGACAGGGGTCGGAAACACCATATATTTT.

As to this clone: This specimen includes other DNA sequences encoding the same CDR3. The chain recombines TRBV3-1 (or the pseudogene TRBV3-2) with TRBJ2-5; D unresolved. V was cut by 3 bases and J by 2 bases, with 1 base left in between. The CDR3 extends over 11 amino acids. The germline V gene encodes CDR1 LGHDT and CDR2 YNNKEL (reference sequence). The CDR3 loop reads CASSQQETQYF. CDR3 nucleotide sequence: TGTGCCAGCAGCCAGCAAGAGACCCAGTACTTC.

The rearrangement joins TRBV5-1 to TRBJ2-7, with D maybe TRBD2 (6 bases). CDR3 length: 14 residues. V was shortened by 0 bases and J by 7 bases, with 14 bases between the two germline ends. CDR1 is SGHRS, CDR2 YFSETQ, per germline. The CDR3 loop is CASSLVTGDLEQYF. DNA of the CDR3: TGCGCCAGCAGCTTGGTTACGGGAGACTTGGAGCAGTACTTC.

In its sample, this clone was seen once. The genes are TRBV10-2 and TRBJ2-5; the D gene is possibly TRBD2 (6 bases). Germline-derived CDR1 and CDR2 are WSHSY and SAAADI. This CDR3 comprises 14 residues. V gave up 8 bases and J gave up 4 bases, with 17 bases separating them. The CDR3 protein is CASGRGATGETQYF. The CDR3 nucleotides read TGCGCCAGCGGCCGCGGGGCCACGGGAGAGACCCAGTACTTC.

The chain couples TRBV27 to TRBJ2-5; TRBD2 aligns across 7 bases. This CDR3 has 14 amino acids. V gave up 6 bases and J gave up 5 bases; unmatched junction bases: 9. Germline lookup yields CDR1 MNHEY and CDR2 SMNVEV (reference sequence). The CDR3 here is CASSPWGGRETQYF. The CDR3 DNA reads as TGTGCCAGCAGCCCTTGGGGGGGGAGGGAGACCCAGTACTTC.

V and J are TRBV12-5 and TRBJ2-2; D is unresolved. CDR1 LGHNT and CDR2 FRNRAP come from the germline V gene. The CDR3 spans 14 residues. Trimming stripped 1 base from V and 2 bases from J, with 5 bases between. CDR3: CASGLAINTGELFF. The CDR3 nucleotides are TGTGCTAGTGGTTTGGCGATAAACACCGGGGAGCTGTTTTTT.

Only one count was recorded for this clone. The V call is TRBV29-1, the J call TRBJ1-2, with D possibly matching TRBD1 (5 bases). The germline CDR1 and CDR2 sequences are SQVTM and ANQGSEA. V lost 2 bases to trimming and J lost 1 base, with 11 bases between them. The CDR3 has 14 amino acids. CDR3 nucleotide sequence: TGCAGCGTTGAATCAGGGAGCGGTAACTATGGCTACACCTTC. It is translated as CSVESGSGNYGYTF.

This clone is a singleton in its sample. J is TRBJ2-1 and V is TRBV7-3; D assignment may be TRBD1 or TRBD2 (6 bases each). Trimming pared 0 bases from V and 8 bases from J, leaving 8 bases between. Per the germline V gene, CDR1 is SGHTA and CDR2 is FQGTGA. The CDR3 extends over 13 amino acids. In DNA form, the CDR3 reads TGTGCCAGCAGCTTAACGGGGGGCCATGAGCAGTTCTTC. Amino acids: CASSLTGGHEQFF.